This TCR beta chain is from a study of T-cell memory formation after mild COVID-19 (dated by TCRdb to about 2021). Study-level background: TCR sequence clusters from the two donors were largely donor specific. The cohort comprised two young, previously healthy adult volunteers, one female and one male. T-cell clones expanding and contracting after mild COVID-19 in two donors were tracked by longitudinal TCRalpha and TCRbeta repertoire sequencing. What the research found in general, with its limitations: The study covered only a couple of mild cases, and larger cohorts including severe cases with pre-infection samples were considered necessary. SARS-CoV-2 specificity of the second-wave clones peaking on day 37 was not confirmed. Some responding clones were found in pre-infection memory, which suggests that pre-existing cross-reactive memory T cells took part in the SARS-CoV-2 response. Contracting CD4+ clones were located mainly in the CM and EM memory subsets, whereas CD8+ clones were found to be enriched in EMRA. Clones that contracted from day 15 to 85 showed balanced CD4/CD8 phenotypes, whereas a second wave of clones that expanded from day 15 to 37 leaned towards CD4+.

V and J lose 2 bases and 6 bases, and a span of 18 bases separates them. Taken from cysteine to phenylalanine, the CDR3 has 16 residues. The read is trimmed to its CDR3 DNA, 48 bases read in frame from base 1. The CDR1 and CDR2 encoded by the germline V gene are SGHTA and FQGNSA. PBMCs were isolated by Ficoll-Paque density gradient centrifugation. This sample was sequenced with an Illumina NovaSeq 6000. TCRalpha and TCRbeta cDNA libraries were constructed by 5'RACE with constant-segment primers, with sample barcodes and unique molecular identifiers being introduced. RNA was extracted from every sample with Trizol reagent. The libraries were amplified in two PCR steps, and the second step added a second sample barcode and Illumina TruSeq adapters. Sequencing of libraries was performed on an Illumina NovaSeq with 2 x 150 bp paired-end reads. In the original analysis: The reads were demultiplexed and collapsed into UMI-guided consensus sequences using migec v1.2.7. Using mixcr v2.1.11, UMI consensuses were aligned to TRA and TRB V and J templates and then assembled into clonotypes. Clonotypes were classified as expanded or contracted when called significant by both edgeR and NoisET, with noise models trained on biological replicates. For edgeR calls, the thresholds were a false discovery rate-adjusted p below 0.01 and a log2 fold-change of 1. As an exploratory analysis of dynamics, PCA with hierarchical clustering was applied to max-normalized trajectories of the 1000 most abundant clonotypes. Separately sequenced CD4+ and CD8+ repertoires were used to assign the CD4 or CD8 phenotype of responding clones. TCRdb applied fastp at Q25 and MiXCR to the public reads, then kept only in-frame beta chains. Every entry covers one CDR3 protein and lists the most common genes and DNA from its rows. The V and J calls and clone size come from TCRdb's table, not from the authors' own analysis. Here the sample has over 350,000 distinct CDR3 sequences; 24% occur a single time. 8.5% to 10% of the sample is held by the ten biggest clonotypes.

This clonotype has more than one count but fewer than ten. Which antigen it targets is not known. Per-base qualities were not stored, and no clone one base away is much larger. The source material was PBMCs or a T cell subset sorted from them (not recorded which). The chain was built from TRBV7-2 and TRBJ2-3, with a tentative D call of TRBD1 or TRBD2, each matching 6 bases. The clonotype was recovered from an adult woman who had mild COVID-19 (a few samples of this study predate the infection). The sample titles of this study are shuffled in the database, so cell type and time point are left out; the donor was told from shared clones. DNA sequence: TGTGCCAGCAGCTTAAGGGGGGTAGGAACCGGGGATACGCAGTATTTT. Translated, this gives CASSLRGVGTGDTQYF.